The subject of this entry is one T cell receptor (beta chain). Its antigen is unknown. Data came from immunoSEQ multiplex PCR; TCRdb stores just in-frame clones and leaves some out. The repertoire holds approximately 36,000 clones, with roughly 92% as singletons. This sample is part of a study of a mutant IDH1 vaccine in newly diagnosed glioma. Study-wide background: Treatment recipients were about 60% male and 37.5% female, and their mean age was around 39 years.

CDR3 length: 19 amino acids. Trimming took 5 bases from V and 5 from J; bases not matched to a gene: 20. Looked up from germline, CDR1 is MNHEY and CDR2 is SMNVEV (reference sequence). Findings of the study overall: Apparently unrelated to pseudoprogression were changes in the top peripheral T cell clonotypes.

Time point meaning: baseline, week 1 (first vaccination visit). The treatment: pre-vaccination baseline after standard-of-care therapy. The source is a young man with glioma. This specimen was PBMCs, taken from a glioma patient treated with radiotherapy, temozolomide or both. The chain uses TRBV27 and TRBJ1-2; 10 bases align to TRBD1. In DNA, the CDR3 is TGTGCCAGCAGTCCTATGACCGGGACAGGGGTAAGGAACGAATATGGCTACACCTTC. Residues: CASSPMTGTGVRNEYGYTF.